This T cell receptor beta chain was captured by sequencing in a study of human T cells and chemical hapten exposure. Study in general: The study patch tested 0.01% DPC on the upper back and read results at 6 days. Variation in per-sample TCR yields came mainly from small pooled library volume differences.

The CDR3 runs 13 residues. Trimming left V 3 bases short and J 6 bases short, with 11 bases between. Germline V gene sequence: CDR1 SGHVS, CDR2 FNYEAQ. Sample time point: patch test 1, 2 weeks after DPC sensitization. This sample's treatment: therapeutic diphenylcyclopropenone sensitization with weekly scalp DPC. The donor pool consisted of alopecia patients aged 18 to 70 years, considered suitable for DPC. TCRdb called the RACE reads again in MiXCR, with one record for every CDR3 protein. The sample has about 380,000 distinct CDR3 sequences; around 5% are singletons. Study-wide results and limits: Once DPC sensitization occurred, TCRs above 1 in 1000 frequency showed no change.

This clonotype was observed many times. What it recognizes is unknown. Here the sequenced sample was whole blood, taken in connection with sensitization to the hapten diphenylcyclopropenone (DPC). The source is a woman in her forties or fifties with alopecia areata. Some clones in this sample may be carry-over from other donors' samples. This chain connects TRBV7-6 to TRBJ1-2; the D gene is possibly TRBD1 (5 bases). The CDR3 reads CASSFSGFDGYTF. Written as DNA, the CDR3 is TGTGCCAGCAGCTTCTCAGGGTTTGATGGCTACACCTTC.